This T cell receptor beta chain was identified during a study of blood T cell repertoires in COVID-19. Looking at the study overall: Sources were T cells, B-cell-depleted T cells, or PBMCs; the material itself was cDNA or gDNA.

The repertoire was sequenced with immunoSEQ multiplex PCR; TCRdb's copy has only in-frame clones and lacks some. The table has 150,000 to 250,000 clones, around 90% seen once. This CDR3 is 13 amino acids long. The V gene's germline CDR1 is LNHDA and CDR2 SQIVND (reference sequence). Trimming shortened V by 4 bases and J by 5 bases, and 11 bases separated the two germline ends. Cohort allocation depended upon clinical history that participants reported. Recovered status applied to Cohort 3 donors who had two consecutive negative PCRs. It also applied to those with clearance or with symptom resolution.

The source is a woman aged 25 to 39 who had recovered from COVID-19. The chain has TRBV19 and TRBJ1-2, with a possible D match to TRBD1 (6 bases). The specimen sequenced was PBMCs or T cells enriched from blood (not recorded which). In nucleotides, the CDR3 is TGTGCCAGTAGTAGGGGGCCACTATATGGCTACACCTTC. This sequence encodes CASSRGPLYGYTF. Full variable domain (missing parts from reference TRBV19 and TRBJ1-2): DGGITQSPKYLFRKEGQNVTLSCEQNLNHDAMYWYRQDPGQGLRLIYYSQIVNDFQKGDIAEGYSVSREKKESFPLTVTSAQKNPTAFYLCASSRGPLYGYTFGSGTRLTVV.